This T cell receptor (beta chain) was observed in a study of Graves' ophthalmopathy and Graves' hyperthyroidism (dated by TCRdb to about 2018). For the study in its entirety: Peripheral blood was collected before any treatment was given, at the time of initial diagnosis. Following sampling, methimazole starting at 30 mg daily was administered to hyperthyroidism patients, and high-dose intravenous methylprednisolone was administered to ophthalmopathy patients. The 75 to 100 discovery patients were divided at random into training and test sets in a 7:3 ratio. In total, approximately 130 blood samples were TCR-sequenced: approximately 40 ophthalmopathy, some 75 hyperthyroidism and roughly 17 hyperthyroidism-to-ophthalmopathy patients. In six hyperthyroidism patients, T-cell repertoires of thyroid tissue and blood were compared. The independent validation cohort included 18 to 20 hyperthyroidism patients plus 17 patients who later progressed from hyperthyroidism to ophthalmopathy. To explore V-J signatures that separate ophthalmopathy from hyperthyroidism, a discovery set of about a hundred patients was enrolled, consisting of 40 to 45 with ophthalmopathy and 57 with stable hyperthyroidism. To tell Graves' ophthalmopathy apart from Graves' hyperthyroidism, and to predict which patients would progress to ophthalmopathy, the study relied on TCR beta repertoire signatures.

Hyperthyroidism was defined as stable when no progression to ophthalmopathy occurred within 18 months of follow-up. Patients with hyperthyroidism were aged 18 to 65 years, had been newly diagnosed, and had a disease duration of less than 2 months. Patients with other autoimmune diseases, uncontrolled infections, pregnancy or lactation were excluded from the study. Diagnosis relied on clinical symptoms, serum thyroxine, TRAb, thyroid ultrasound and orbital computed tomography. Using Ficoll-Paque density gradient centrifugation, PBMCs were isolated from roughly 9.2 ml of fresh peripheral blood. Total RNA was extracted using Trizol reagent, and RNA quality was checked on an Agilent 2100 Bioanalyzer. Here is what the overall study found, with its caveats: Among expanded thyroid clonotypes with frequency above 0.001, most also showed up in blood, which suggests that blood repertoires may reflect the thyroid immune response. Ophthalmopathy was separated from stable hyperthyroidism by the 13-signature model with about 89% sensitivity and about 83% specificity in cross-validation and with 80%/75% in the test set. Sample size was not statistically predetermined, and group allocation was not concealed from the investigators. In validation, the model predicted ophthalmopathy progression with more than 70% sensitivity and less than 80% specificity; some 13 predicted patients were CT-confirmed with GO in a median of around 6 months.

For repertoire sequencing, TCR beta CDR3 regions were amplified from RNA transcripts. The first round of RT-PCR was done with HTBI primers and the Qiagen OneStep RT-PCR kit, and was followed by a second round of multiplex PCR, then size selection and purification. Libraries were sequenced paired-end with 100 bp reads on an Illumina HiSeq2000. On the study's bioinformatics: SOAPnuke was used to process the reads, removing any read that contained adapters or uncalled bases, had a mean Phred below 15, or lacked an exact match to the constant primer or identifier. COPE v1.2.5 was used to merge the high-quality paired reads. Unique nucleotide sequences were defined as clonotypes and aligned to IMGT TRB V, D and J references using MiTCR v1.1. Only V-J combinations with frequency above 0.0001 were analysed, covering approximately 99% of repertoires. For each V-J combination, a TCR clonal expansion and chaos score was defined as the ratio of F50 clonal expansion to chaos observed in the TCRdist matrix. Welch's t-statistics and random forest were used to reduce the features to 10 to 15 V-J combinations, which were then used as input to a naive Bayes classifier. The Morisita-Horn index was used to measure how similar the thyroid and blood repertoires were. TCRdb reran the public reads through fastp at Q25 and MiXCR, keeping productive beta chains. Rows are combined by CDR3 protein, so each entry shows the most common genes and DNA. TCRdb, not the authors, supplied the V and J calls. This sample has about 620,000 distinct CDR3 sequences in its table, and around a fifth of those were observed once. Together, the top ten hold 7.1% of the sample.

Turning to this clonotype: The target of this receptor is not known. Per-nucleotide qualities are absent, and no much larger clonotype sits a single base away.

The V end loses 0 bases and the J end loses 7 bases, and a stretch of 11 bases separates them. The cysteine opens and the phenylalanine closes a CDR3 of 14 amino acids. This entry keeps only the CDR3 DNA: 42 bases, framed from base 1. The germline V gene specifies SGHRS as CDR1 and YFSETQ as CDR2. The rearrangement combines TRBV5-1 with TRBJ1-5; TRBD1 is a weak D gene call, 5 bases matching. Material: peripheral blood. This TCR came from a woman between 18 and 29 years old with stable Graves' hyperthyroidism. Some clones in this sample may be carry-over from other donors' samples. Donor details come from another sample of the same person, matched by shared clones. The nucleotide sequence is given as TGCGCCAGCAGCTTGGGAGGGGATGGGCAGCCCCAGCATTTT. Translated, this is CASSLGGDGQPQHF.